Included here is one TCR beta chain sequence, with context. The sample originates from a study of blood T cell repertoires in COVID-19. Study information: Collection of acute and convalescent COVID-19 samples took place in the United States, Italy and Spain.

Germline CDR1 DFQATT, CDR2 SNEGSKA (reference sequence). V gave up 2 bases and J gave up 9 bases; unmatched junction bases: 1. This CDR3 contains 11 residues. In the study's own analysis: Quantification of nucleated cells was approximated via reference gene primer amplification. Profiling relied on immunoSEQ multiplex PCR, and the TCRdb table lists in-frame clones only, not all of them. V and J calls and clone size follow that table, whereas D and trimming were derived from the DNA. The table records about 140,000 clones, about 86% of them present only once. The TCR was taken from a human donor in a cohort sampled during active COVID-19. The V call is TRBV20-1, the J call TRBJ2-1; 7 bases line up with TRBD1. The source material was peripheral blood. This CDR3 reads CSARPGGEQFF. The CDR3 DNA follows: TGCAGTGCTAGACCAGGGGGTGAGCAGTTCTTC.